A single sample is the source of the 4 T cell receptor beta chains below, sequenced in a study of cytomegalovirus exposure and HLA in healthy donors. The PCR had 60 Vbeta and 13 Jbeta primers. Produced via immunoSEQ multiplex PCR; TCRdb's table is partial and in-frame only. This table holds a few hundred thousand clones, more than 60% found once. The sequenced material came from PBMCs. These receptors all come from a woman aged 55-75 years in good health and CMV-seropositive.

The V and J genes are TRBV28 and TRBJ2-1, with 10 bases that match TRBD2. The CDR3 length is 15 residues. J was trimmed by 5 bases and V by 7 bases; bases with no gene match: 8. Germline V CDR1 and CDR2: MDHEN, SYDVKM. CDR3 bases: TGTGCCAGCACCGTAGCGGGAGGAACTAACAATGAGCAGTTCTTC. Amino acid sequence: CASTVAGGTNNEQFF.

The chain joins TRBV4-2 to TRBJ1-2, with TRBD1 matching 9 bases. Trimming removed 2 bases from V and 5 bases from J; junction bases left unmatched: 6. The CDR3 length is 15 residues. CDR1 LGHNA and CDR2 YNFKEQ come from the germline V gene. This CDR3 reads CASSQPGTGKYGYTF. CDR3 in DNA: TGTGCCAGCAGCCAACCTGGGACAGGGAAATATGGCTACACCTTC.

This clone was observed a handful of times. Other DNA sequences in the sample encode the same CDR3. The CDR3 DNA reads as TGTGCCAGCAGTCCGACAGGGTCAAATCAGCCCCAGCATTTT. Translated, it gives CASSPTGSNQPQHF. The chain joins TRBV6-1 to TRBJ1-5, with 7 bases fitting TRBD1. The V and J ends lost 5 bases and 4 bases, in that order; junction bases with no gene match: 5. The CDR3 length is 14 residues. Germline assignment: CDR1 MNHNS and CDR2 SASEGT.

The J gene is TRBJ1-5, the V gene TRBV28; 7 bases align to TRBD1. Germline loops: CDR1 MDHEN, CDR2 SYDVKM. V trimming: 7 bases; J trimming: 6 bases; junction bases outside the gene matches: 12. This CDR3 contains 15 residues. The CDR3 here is CASKDPGQESQPQHF. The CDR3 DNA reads TGTGCCAGCAAGGACCCTGGACAGGAGAGTCAGCCCCAGCATTTT.